A single T cell receptor beta chain is shown here with its context. Its target antigen remains unknown. No much larger clonotype is one base removed from it; base qualities were not supplied. The CDR3 measures 13 amino acids from cysteine to phenylalanine. The CDR3 DNA has 39 bases and is translated from base 1. V drops 6 bases and J drops 4 bases, leaving 12 bases in between. Taken from the germline V gene, the CDR1 and CDR2 loops are SGHTA and FQGNSA. Naive CD4 T cells, defined as CD45RO-negative and CD62L-positive, were isolated from PBMCs by fluorescence-activated cell sorting. From each donor, around 50 ml of fresh peripheral blood was taken, and Ficoll density centrifugation was then used to isolate PBMCs. Cell sorting was carried out on a FACSAria III instrument, and a purity above 95% was achieved for all samples. The QIAGEN blood and tissue kit was used to extract genomic DNA from sorted cells, and the DNA was quantified on a NanoDrop 1000. Using multiplex PCR of genomic DNA, the immunoSEQ platform deep sequenced and quantified the TCR alpha and beta chains. The paper's processing steps were these. Annotation of the TCR sequences relied on IMGT gene and region definitions. As a stand-in for the preselection repertoire, out-of-frame rearrangements were used and set against in-frame clonotypes. The iCHAO1 estimator provided with the immunoSEQ platform was used to estimate repertoire size. A Gini index, which is based on the Lorenz curve, was applied to in-frame amino acid clonotypes to measure clonal inequality. Shared clonotypes were counted with the intersect function of the R package tcR, and similarity was scored with the Jaccard index. V, J and V-J usage frequencies went into a principal component analysis run with the R prcomp function, with no normalization applied. TCRdb took this table from immuneACCESS and kept in-frame rearrangements with V and J called. Such tables lack part of the clones; where checked against another copy, unresolved V genes explain under half of the gap, and the rest is unexplained. That table furnishes V, J and clone size, whereas the DNA furnished D and trimming. The sample table records about 83,000 clones; just under 95% of these occur just once. Roughly 0.16% of the sample rests with the top ten.

This sample was taken from a study of human versus mouse CDR3 diversity and MHC coevolution (dated by TCRdb to about 2017). With regard to the full study: The immunoSEQ assay was reported to detect one in 200,000 T cells and to minimize amplification bias from multiplex PCR. Across the mouse and human samples, each sample yielded between about 5.5 x 10^6 and 1.6 x 10^7 valid reads. Repertoires of human naive CD4 T cells were used as a reference for TCR selection on multiple MHC II alleles and were compared against human-TCR-locus transgenic mice carrying single MHC II. The human cohort was made up of three healthy volunteer blood donors, who at collection were aged 30 to 40, 40 to 50 and 60 to 70, one donor in each range. Points the paper makes about the study in general: According to iCHAO1 estimates, humans had the largest TCR beta repertoire, 1.5 million to 2 million clonotypes, which was attributed likely to selection by multiple MHC II molecules. Because human T cells were selected on more than 5 MHC II alleles, repertoire diversity was not considered directly comparable between humans and mice. On average, humans had more CDR3 deletions and insertions than mice, indicating greater exonuclease and TdT activity. The lowest clonal inequality scores among all compared groups were observed in most of the three human donors.

Sequences were obtained from naive CD4+ T cells from blood. The cell subset or site label, read with the paper, signifies: CD45RO-negative CD62L-positive naive CD4 T cells. This chain is built from TRBV7-2 and TRBJ1-2; 5 matching bases give a weak D call of TRBD1. This sequence was found in a person aged 25 to 75 in good health. Here the CDR3 is given as CASRTGGTYGYTF. The nucleotide sequence reads as follows: TGTGCCAGCAGAACTGGGGGGACCTATGGCTACACCTTC.